This T cell receptor beta chain derives from a study of blood T cell repertoires in COVID-19 (dated by TCRdb to the early 2020s). For context, the study as a whole: Samples from collaborators originated in the United States, Italy and Spain and spanned both the acute and convalescent phases of COVID-19. A freely available public database, intended as a resource for researchers studying the immune response to SARS-CoV-2, is where the repertoires were released. A de-identified subject ID, COVID-19 status, age in years and sex were almost always included in the sample metadata. The dataset comprised deeply sampled blood TCRbeta repertoires from subjects exposed to, actively infected with, or recovered from COVID-19. HLA class I and class II types, where available, came from metadata supplied by the sample provider rather than from assay-based typing. Samples came from the ongoing ImmuneRACE study (first 160 participants) plus 1,254 subjects from 6 global collaborators. The material from the prospective study consisted of cDNA or gDNA derived from T cells, B-cell-depleted T cells, or PBMCs. The full study reports these points: How much clinical and demographic metadata was included differed by source and by participant, and the metadata was provided uncurated.

TCRbeta CDR3 regions were amplified from genomic DNA using the immunoSEQ Assay, a bias-controlled multiplex PCR. The paper's processing steps were these. The number of nucleated cells in each sample was estimated from the amplification of reference gene primers within the assay. To quantify the absolute abundance of each unique TCRbeta CDR3 rearrangement, sequence reads were collapsed and filtered. Productive Simpson clonality was computed per sample as the square root of Simpson's diversity index over productive rearrangements. TCRdb re-hosts the immuneACCESS table, in-frame sequences only. Its copies lack some clones; in the studies checked, an unresolved V gene accounts for under half of them, and the cause for the rest is not known. The V and J calls and the clone size are those of that table, but D and trimming were determined from the DNA. In this sample the table shows 200,000 to 250,000 clones, 84% of which occur a single time. In total, the top ten clones hold 15% to 20% of the sample.

The collaborating institutions used their own protocols to collect whole blood in K2EDTA tubes. Collaborator samples were shipped for TCRbeta analysis as frozen whole blood, isolated PBMCs, or DNA extracted from either sample type. A remark on this clone: The clone's antigen remains unknown. Base qualities are not recorded, but no much larger clone differs from it by a single base.

CDR1 and CDR2, per the germline V gene, are SGHRS and YFSETQ. The CDR3 measures 12 amino acids from cysteine to phenylalanine. CDR3 DNA only is kept here, 36 bases in frame from base 1. Trimming costs V 2 bases and J 5 bases, and their ends lie 5 bases apart. The TCR sequence derives from a young man with active or convalescent COVID-19. The chain joins TRBV5-1 to TRBJ2-1, with the D segment identity uncertain. The sequencing input was peripheral blood. CDR3 sequence: CASSLSNNEQFF. The sequenced DNA is TGCGCCAGCAGCTTAAGCAACAATGAGCAGTTCTTC.